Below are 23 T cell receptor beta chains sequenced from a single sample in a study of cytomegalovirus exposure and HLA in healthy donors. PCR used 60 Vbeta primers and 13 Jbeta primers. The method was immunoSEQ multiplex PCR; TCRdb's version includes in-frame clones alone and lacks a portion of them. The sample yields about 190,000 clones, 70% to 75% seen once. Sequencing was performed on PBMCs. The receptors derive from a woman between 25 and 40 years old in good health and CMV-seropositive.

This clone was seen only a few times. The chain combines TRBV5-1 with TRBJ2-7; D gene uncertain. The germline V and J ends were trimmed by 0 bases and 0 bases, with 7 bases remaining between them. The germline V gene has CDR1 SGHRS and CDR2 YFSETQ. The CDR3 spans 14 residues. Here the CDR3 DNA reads TGCGCCAGCAGCTTGGGCGGTACCTCCTACGAGCAGTACTTC. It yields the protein CASSLGGTSYEQYF.

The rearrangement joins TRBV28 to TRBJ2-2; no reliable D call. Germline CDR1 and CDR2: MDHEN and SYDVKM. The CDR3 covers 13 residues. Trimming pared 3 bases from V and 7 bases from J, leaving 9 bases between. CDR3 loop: CASSFFSYGELFF. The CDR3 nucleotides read TGTGCCAGCAGTTTTTTCAGTTACGGGGAGCTGTTTTTT.

The CDR3 DNA is TGCAGTGCCCTTGAGACCCAGTACTTC. This sequence encodes CSALETQYF. The chain employs TRBV20-1 and TRBJ2-5; no reliable D call. The V end lost 6 bases, the J end lost 5 bases, and 4 bases lay between the germline ends. CDR1 and CDR2 from the germline V gene are DFQATT and SNEGSKA (reference sequence). The CDR3 totals 9 residues.

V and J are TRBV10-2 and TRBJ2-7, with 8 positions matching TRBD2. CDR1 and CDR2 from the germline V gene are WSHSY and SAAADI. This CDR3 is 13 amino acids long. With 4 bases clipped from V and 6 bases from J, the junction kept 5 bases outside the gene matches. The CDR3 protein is CASSGAREGEQYF. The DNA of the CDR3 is TGCGCCAGCAGTGGAGCCCGGGAGGGCGAGCAGTACTTC.

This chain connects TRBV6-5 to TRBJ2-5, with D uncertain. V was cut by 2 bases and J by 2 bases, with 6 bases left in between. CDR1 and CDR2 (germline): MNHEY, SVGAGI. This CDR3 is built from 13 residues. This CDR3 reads CASSYAEQETQYF. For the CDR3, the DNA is TGTGCCAGCAGTTACGCGGAACAAGAGACCCAGTACTTC.

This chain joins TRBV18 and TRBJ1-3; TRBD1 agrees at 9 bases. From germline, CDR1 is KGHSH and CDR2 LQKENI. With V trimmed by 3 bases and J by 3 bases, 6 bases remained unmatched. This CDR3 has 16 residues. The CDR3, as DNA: TGTGCCAGCTCACCTCGGGACAGGGTTGATGGAAACACCATATATTTT. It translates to CASSPRDRVDGNTIYF.

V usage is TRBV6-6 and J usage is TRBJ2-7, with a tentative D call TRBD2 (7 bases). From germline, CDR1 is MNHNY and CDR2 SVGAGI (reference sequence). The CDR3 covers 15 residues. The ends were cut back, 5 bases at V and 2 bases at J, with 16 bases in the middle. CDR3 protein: CASSNQRGGTYEQYF. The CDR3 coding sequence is TGTGCCAGCAGTAACCAGAGGGGGGGAACCTACGAGCAGTACTTC.

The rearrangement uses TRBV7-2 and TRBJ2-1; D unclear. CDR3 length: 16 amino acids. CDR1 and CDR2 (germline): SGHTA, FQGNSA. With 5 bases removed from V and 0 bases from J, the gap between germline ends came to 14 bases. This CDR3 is CASSRRLLSSYNEQFF. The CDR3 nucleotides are TGTGCCAGCAGCCGGCGACTTCTTAGCTCCTACAATGAGCAGTTCTTC. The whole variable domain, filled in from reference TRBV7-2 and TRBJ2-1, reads GAGVSQSPSNKVTEKGKDVELRCDPISGHTALYWYRQSLGQGLEFLIYFQGNSAPDKSGLPSDRFSAERTGGSVSTLTIQRTQQEDSAVYLCASSRRLLSSYNEQFFGPGTRLTVL.

This CDR3 reads CASSFRGQGPSYEQYF. For the CDR3, the DNA is TGTGCCAGCAGTTTTCGGGGACAGGGGCCTTCCTACGAGCAGTACTTC. The chain couples TRBV28 to TRBJ2-7, with TRBD1 matching over 10 bases. Germline CDR1 MDHEN, CDR2 SYDVKM. This CDR3 has 16 residues. V lost 3 bases to trimming and J lost 1 base; unmatched junction nucleotides: 6.

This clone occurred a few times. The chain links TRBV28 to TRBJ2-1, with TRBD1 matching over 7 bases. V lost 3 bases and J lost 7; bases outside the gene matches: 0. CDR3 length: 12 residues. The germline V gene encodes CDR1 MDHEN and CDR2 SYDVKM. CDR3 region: CASSLTGNEQFF. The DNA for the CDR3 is TGTGCCAGCAGTTTGACAGGGAATGAGCAGTTCTTC.

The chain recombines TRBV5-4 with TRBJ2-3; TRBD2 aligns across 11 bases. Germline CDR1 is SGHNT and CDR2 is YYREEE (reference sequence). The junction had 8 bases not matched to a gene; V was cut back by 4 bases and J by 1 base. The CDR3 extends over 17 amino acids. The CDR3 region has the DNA TGTGCCAGCAGCCTCTCGGGACTAGCGGAACGCACAGATACGCAGTATTTT. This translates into CASSLSGLAERTDTQYF.

The CDR3 nucleotides read TGTGCTACCAGGGGTACGGGACTAGTGTATTACGAGCAGTACTTC. Translating it yields CATRGTGLVYYEQYF. The chain recombines TRBV10-3 with TRBJ2-7, with 8 bases identical to TRBD2. This CDR3 comprises 15 residues. Germline CDR1 reads ENHRY; CDR2 reads SYGVKD.

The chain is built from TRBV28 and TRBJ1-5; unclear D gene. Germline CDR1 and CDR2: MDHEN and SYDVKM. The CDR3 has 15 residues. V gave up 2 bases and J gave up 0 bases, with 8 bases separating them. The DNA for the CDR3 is TGTGCCAGCAGTTTAAACTTTTATAGCAATCAGCCCCAGCATTTT. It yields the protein CASSLNFYSNQPQHF.

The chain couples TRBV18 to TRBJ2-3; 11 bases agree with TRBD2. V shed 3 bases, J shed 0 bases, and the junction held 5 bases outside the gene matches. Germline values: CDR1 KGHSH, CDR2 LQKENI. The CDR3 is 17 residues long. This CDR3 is CASSPGLAVSSTDTQYF. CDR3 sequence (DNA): TGTGCCAGCTCACCGGGACTAGCGGTCTCTAGCACAGATACGCAGTATTTT. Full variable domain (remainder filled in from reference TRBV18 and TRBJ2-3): NAGVMQNPRHLVRRRGQEARLRCSPMKGHSHVYWYRQLPEEGLKFMVYLQKENIIDESGMPKERFSAEFPKEGPSILRIQQVVRGDSAAYFCASSPGLAVSSTDTQYFGPGTRLTVL.

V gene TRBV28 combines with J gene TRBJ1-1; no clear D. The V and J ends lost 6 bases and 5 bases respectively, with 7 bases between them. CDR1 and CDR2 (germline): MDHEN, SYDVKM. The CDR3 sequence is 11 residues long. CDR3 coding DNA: TGTGCCAGCAGGAGGGAAACTGAAGCTTTCTTT. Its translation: CASRRETEAFF.

The CDR3: CASSKGQGEYEQYF. In DNA, the CDR3 is TGTGCCAGCAGCAAAGGTCAGGGGGAATACGAGCAGTACTTC. The chain is built from TRBV21-1 and TRBJ2-7; the D call TRBD1 from the table was never checked on the DNA. TRBV21-1 is termed a pseudogene. This CDR3 spans 14 amino acids.

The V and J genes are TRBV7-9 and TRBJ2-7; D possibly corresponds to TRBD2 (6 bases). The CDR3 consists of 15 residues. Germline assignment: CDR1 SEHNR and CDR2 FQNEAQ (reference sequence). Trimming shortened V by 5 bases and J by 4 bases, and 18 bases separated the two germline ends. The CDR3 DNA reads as TGTGCCAGCAGCCCCGCCGGGGGTATAACATACGAGCAGTACTTC. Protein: CASSPAGGITYEQYF.

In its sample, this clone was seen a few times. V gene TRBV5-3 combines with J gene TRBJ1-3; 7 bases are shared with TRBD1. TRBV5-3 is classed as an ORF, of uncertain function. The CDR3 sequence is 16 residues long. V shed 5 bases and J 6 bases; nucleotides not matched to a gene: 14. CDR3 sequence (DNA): TGTGCCAGAAGGGTGGGTCGTCGACAGGGCGAAAACACCATATATTTT. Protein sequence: CARRVGRRQGENTIYF.

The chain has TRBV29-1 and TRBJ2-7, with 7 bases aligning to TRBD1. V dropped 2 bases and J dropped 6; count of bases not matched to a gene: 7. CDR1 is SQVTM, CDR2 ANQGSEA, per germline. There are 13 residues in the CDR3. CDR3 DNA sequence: TGCAGCGTTGAAAGGGGGCCGGGATGCGAGCAGTACTTC. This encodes CSVERGPGCEQYF.

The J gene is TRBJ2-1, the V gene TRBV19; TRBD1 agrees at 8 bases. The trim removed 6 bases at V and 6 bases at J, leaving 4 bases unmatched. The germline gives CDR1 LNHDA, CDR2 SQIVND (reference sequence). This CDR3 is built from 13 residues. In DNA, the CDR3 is TGTGCCAGTAGGCAGGGGGCGGGCAATGAGCAGTTCTTC. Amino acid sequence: CASRQGAGNEQFF.

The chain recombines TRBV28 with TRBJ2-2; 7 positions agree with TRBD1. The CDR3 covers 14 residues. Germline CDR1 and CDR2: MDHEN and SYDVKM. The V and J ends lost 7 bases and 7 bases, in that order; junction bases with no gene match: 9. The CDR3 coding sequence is TGTGCCAGCACGAGGGGGCTGTATAGCGGGGAGCTGTTTTTT. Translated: CASTRGLYSGELFF.

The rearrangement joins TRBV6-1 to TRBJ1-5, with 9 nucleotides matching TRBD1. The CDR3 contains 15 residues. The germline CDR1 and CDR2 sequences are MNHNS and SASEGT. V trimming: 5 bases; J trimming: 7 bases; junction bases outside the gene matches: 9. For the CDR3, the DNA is TGTGCCAGCAGTACGGACAGGGGCGCAGGGCAGCCCCAGCATTTT. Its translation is CASSTDRGAGQPQHF.

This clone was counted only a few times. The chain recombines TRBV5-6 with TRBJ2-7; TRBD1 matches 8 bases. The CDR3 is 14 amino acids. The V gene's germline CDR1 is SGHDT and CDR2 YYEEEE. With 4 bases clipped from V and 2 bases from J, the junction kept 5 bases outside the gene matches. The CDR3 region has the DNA TGTGCCAGCAGCACCTTGGACAGGGCCTACGAGCAGTACTTC. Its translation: CASSTLDRAYEQYF.